The text below deals with one TCR beta chain. The J segment lost 8 bases and the V segment lost 0 bases, leaving 10 bases of the junction unmatched. This CDR3 contains 15 residues. The germline gives CDR1 SGHAT, CDR2 FQNNGV. The data were taken from a study of cytomegalovirus exposure and HLA in healthy donors. The PCR ran on 60 Vbeta and 13 Jbeta primers. Profiling relied on immunoSEQ multiplex PCR, and the TCRdb table lists in-frame clones only, not all of them. This table holds approximately 85,000 clones, 80% found once. Sequenced: PBMCs. This receptor was identified in a man aged 30-40 years in good health and CMV-seronegative. The rearrangement uses TRBV11-2 and TRBJ2-7, with 7 bases matching TRBD1. In DNA, the CDR3 is TGTGCCAGCAGCTTAGATTTCAGTCAGGGGGAAAAGCAGTACTTC. Its translation is CASSLDFSQGEKQYF.